The present TCR beta chain was sequenced within a study of cytomegalovirus exposure and HLA in healthy donors. The study's findings and limits: The study flagged 150 to 200 TCR beta chains as cytomegalovirus-associated.

The study ran its PCR with 60 Vbeta and 13 Jbeta primers. The method was immunoSEQ multiplex PCR; TCRdb's version includes in-frame clones alone and lacks a portion of them. This sample has some 190,000 clones, with about 90% found just once. Details on this clone: Its antigen is unknown.

Germline CDR1 MNHEY, CDR2 SVGAGI. This CDR3 is 15 amino acids long. Trimming took 9 bases from V and 4 from J, leaving 19 bases between them. The material sequenced was PBMCs. The chain employs TRBV6-5 and TRBJ2-1; D unclear. The origin of this receptor is a boy aged 2 to 9 in good health and CMV-seronegative. The CDR3 sequence: CASAPPVGRYNEQFF. DNA for the CDR3: TGTGCCAGTGCCCCTCCGGTGGGCAGATACAATGAGCAGTTCTTC.